This T cell receptor beta chain emerged from a study of cytomegalovirus exposure and HLA in healthy donors. Comment on this clone: Its antigen is as yet unknown.

Overall study findings and caveats: A highly shared variant cluster was judged a likely technical artifact. Later analysis identified over 15,000 TCR beta sequences associated with HLA alleles, using a false discovery rate threshold of 0.05. Data from an earlier analysis indicated that most TCR beta V segments were productive either about 90% or about 30% of the time.

The records do not include a CMV serostatus for this donor. Germline V gene data show CDR1 as SGHNT and CDR2 as YYREEE (reference sequence). The V end lost 0 bases, the J end lost 0 bases, and 12 bases lay between the germline ends. The CDR3 runs to 16 residues. The PCR used 60 Vbeta and 13 Jbeta primers. Here immunoSEQ multiplex PCR was the method, and the copy in TCRdb shows in-frame clones only, minus some. This sample has around 150,000 clones; 65% to 80% occur once, and the top ten carry 1.5% to 2%. The sequenced sample consisted of PBMCs. The chain recombines TRBV5-4 with TRBJ1-1, with a possible D match to TRBD1 (6 bases). The TCR was taken from a human donor in good health. As DNA, the CDR3 is TGTGCCAGCAGCTTGGGGGGGCCGGCCCTGAACACTGAAGCTTTCTTT. Its protein product is CASSLGGPALNTEAFF. Full variable domain (missing parts from reference TRBV5-4 and TRBJ1-1): ETGVTQSPTHLIKTRGQQVTLRCSSQSGHNTVSWYQQALGQGPQFIFQYYREEENGRGNFPPRFSGLQFPNYSSELNVNALELDDSALYLCASSLGGPALNTEAFFGQGTRLTVV.